This TCR beta chain originates from a study of blood T cell repertoires in COVID-19. Study-wide context: Researchers got acute and convalescent COVID-19 samples from the United States, Italy and Spain.

Per germline, CDR1 SGHNT and CDR2 YENEEA. The V and J ends lost 5 bases and 4 bases respectively, with 15 bases between them. This CDR3 is 15 amino acids long. Profiling relied on immunoSEQ multiplex PCR, and the TCRdb table lists in-frame clones only, not all of them. The profile shows roughly 120,000 clones, about 88% of them singletons. One Seattle source followed patients from active infection through their disease course. The sample comprised peripheral blood. The chain has TRBV11-3 and TRBJ1-3, with TRBD1 as a possible D gene (6 bases). The TCR comes from a man aged 55 to 70 with COVID-19, enrolled during active disease. The CDR3 DNA reads TGTGCCAGCAGCCGATCGACAGGTCCGGGAAACACCATATATTTT. As protein: CASSRSTGPGNTIYF. Complete variable domain (other parts from reference TRBV11-3 and TRBJ1-3): EAGVVQSPRYKIIEKKQPVAFWCNPISGHNTLYWYLQNLGQGPELLIRYENEEAVDDSQLPKDRFSAERLKGVDSTLKIQPAELGDSAVYLCASSRSTGPGNTIYFGEGSWLTVV.